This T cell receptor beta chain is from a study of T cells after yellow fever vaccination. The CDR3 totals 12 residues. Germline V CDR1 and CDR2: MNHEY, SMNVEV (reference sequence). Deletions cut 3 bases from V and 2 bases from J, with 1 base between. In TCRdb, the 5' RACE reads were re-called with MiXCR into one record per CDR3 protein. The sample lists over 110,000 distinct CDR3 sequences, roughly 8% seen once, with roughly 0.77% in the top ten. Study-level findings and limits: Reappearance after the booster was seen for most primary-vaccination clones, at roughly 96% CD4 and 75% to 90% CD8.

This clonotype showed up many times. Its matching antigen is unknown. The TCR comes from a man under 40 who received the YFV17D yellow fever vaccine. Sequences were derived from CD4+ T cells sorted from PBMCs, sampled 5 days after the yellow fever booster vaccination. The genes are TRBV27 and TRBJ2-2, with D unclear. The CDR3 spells CASSFNTGELFF. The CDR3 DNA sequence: TGTGCCAGCAGTTTTAACACCGGGGAGCTGTTTTTT.